Listed below are T cell receptor beta chains from one sample, sequenced in a study of blood T cell repertoires in COVID-19. Clones were sequenced by immunoSEQ multiplex PCR, and TCRdb holds only the in-frame ones, with some missing. Seen here are under 200,000 clones, less than 90% observed once, and the top ten hold around 4.3%. The source material was PBMCs or T cells enriched from blood (not recorded which). The receptors shown here come from a woman aged 45-59 years who had recovered from COVID-19. Each CDR3 is given with its conserved first and last residue. A D gene is named only where the DNA matches it firmly. The size of a clone is reported for some rows only, either as once, few or many, or as a class for expanded clones.

d_call: TRBD2
j_call: TRBJ2-1
cdr3_length: 15
v_call: TRBV5-6
clone_size: NA
cdr3_aa: CASSWPGLVSGEQFF
cdr3_nt: TGTGCCAGCAGCTGGCCGGGACTAGTATCAGGTGAGCAGTTCTTC

d_call: TRBD2
j_call: TRBJ2-3
cdr3_length: 17
v_call: TRBV5-1
clone_size: NA
cdr3_aa: CASSLGPLAGGPDTQYF
cdr3_nt: TGCGCCAGCAGCTTGGGGCCTCTAGCGGGAGGGCCGGATACGCAGTATTTT

d_call: NA
j_call: TRBJ1-4
cdr3_length: 11
v_call: TRBV7-6
clone_size: NA
cdr3_aa: CASSLGGGLSF
cdr3_nt: TGTGCCAGCAGCTTAGGGGGGGGGCTATCTTTT

d_call: NA
j_call: TRBJ1-5
cdr3_length: 12
v_call: TRBV19
clone_size: once
cdr3_aa: CASSARARPQHF
cdr3_nt: TGTGCCAGTAGTGCCAGGGCCAGGCCCCAGCATTTT

d_call: TRBD1
j_call: TRBJ1-4
cdr3_length: 15
v_call: TRBV6-5
clone_size: NA
cdr3_aa: CASKPQGATGEKLFF
cdr3_nt: TGTGCCAGCAAACCCCAGGGGGCGACCGGAGAAAAACTGTTTTTT

d_call: NA
j_call: TRBJ2-2
cdr3_length: 12
v_call: TRBV12-3/TRBV12-4
clone_size: NA
cdr3_aa: CASTVVTGELFF
cdr3_nt: TGTGCCAGCACCGTAGTCACCGGGGAGCTGTTTTTT

d_call: NA
j_call: TRBJ1-2
cdr3_length: 12
v_call: TRBV5-4
clone_size: few
cdr3_aa: CASSFGNYGYTF
cdr3_nt: TGTGCCAGCAGCTTCGGGAACTATGGCTACACCTTC

d_call: NA
j_call: TRBJ1-1
cdr3_length: 14
v_call: TRBV27
clone_size: NA
cdr3_aa: CASSPFGAGTEAFF
cdr3_nt: TGTGCCAGCAGTCCCTTCGGGGCGGGGACTGAAGCTTTCTTT

d_call: TRBD1
j_call: TRBJ1-4
cdr3_length: 14
v_call: TRBV19
clone_size: NA
cdr3_aa: CASSPGTENEKLFF
cdr3_nt: TGTGCCAGTTCCCCCGGGACAGAGAATGAAAAACTGTTTTTT

d_call: NA
j_call: TRBJ2-1
cdr3_length: 16
v_call: TRBV6-2/TRBV6-3
clone_size: NA
cdr3_aa: CASSSGGRSSYNEQFF
cdr3_nt: TGTGCCAGCAGTTCCGGGGGGCGTAGCTCCTACAATGAGCAGTTCTTC

d_call: TRBD1
j_call: TRBJ1-1
cdr3_length: 16
v_call: TRBV18
clone_size: NA
cdr3_aa: CASSPRTGGRALEAFF
cdr3_nt: TGTGCCAGCTCACCTCGGACAGGGGGCAGGGCCCTTGAAGCTTTCTTT

d_call: NA
j_call: TRBJ1-4
cdr3_length: 15
v_call: TRBV28
clone_size: few
cdr3_aa: CASSLGQLSGEKLFF
cdr3_nt: TGTGCCAGCAGTTTAGGTCAGCTTAGCGGTGAAAAACTGTTTTTT

d_call: TRBD1
j_call: TRBJ1-2
cdr3_length: 15
v_call: TRBV5-5
clone_size: NA
cdr3_aa: CASSLGDRANYGYTF
cdr3_nt: TGTGCCAGCAGCTTGGGGGACAGAGCTAACTATGGCTACACCTTC

d_call: NA
j_call: TRBJ2-3
cdr3_length: 13
v_call: TRBV7-3
clone_size: NA
cdr3_aa: CASSSRGTDTQYF
cdr3_nt: TGTGCCAGCAGCTCCCGGGGTACAGATACGCAGTATTTT

d_call: NA
j_call: TRBJ2-1
cdr3_length: 16
v_call: TRBV7-2
clone_size: NA
cdr3_aa: CASSLAMGTGYNEQFF
cdr3_nt: TGTGCCAGCAGCTTAGCGATGGGGACTGGCTACAATGAGCAGTTCTTC

d_call: NA
j_call: TRBJ1-1
cdr3_length: 15
v_call: TRBV5-4
clone_size: NA
cdr3_aa: CASSLGGGNPAEAFF
cdr3_nt: TGTGCCAGCAGCTTGGGGGGAGGGAACCCGGCTGAAGCTTTCTTT

d_call: NA
j_call: TRBJ1-6
cdr3_length: 15
v_call: TRBV28
clone_size: NA
cdr3_aa: CASRVPQGENSPLHF
cdr3_nt: TGTGCCAGCCGCGTCCCACAGGGCGAGAATTCACCCCTCCACTTT

d_call: NA
j_call: TRBJ1-6
cdr3_length: 16
v_call: TRBV6-6
clone_size: NA
cdr3_aa: CAHRKSGNVYNSPLHF
cdr3_nt: TGTGCCCACCGGAAATCAGGGAACGTCTATAATTCACCCCTCCACTTT

d_call: TRBD1
j_call: TRBJ2-2
cdr3_length: 16
v_call: TRBV27
clone_size: NA
cdr3_aa: CASSPRTGGYTGELFF
cdr3_nt: TGTGCCAGCAGTCCGAGGACAGGGGGATACACCGGGGAGCTGTTTTTT

d_call: TRBD1
j_call: TRBJ1-2
cdr3_length: 16
v_call: TRBV7-8
clone_size: NA
cdr3_aa: CASSLGRQGALYGYTF
cdr3_nt: TGTGCCAGCAGCTTAGGGAGACAGGGGGCTCTTTATGGCTACACCTTC

d_call: TRBD2
j_call: TRBJ2-3
cdr3_length: 18
v_call: TRBV25-1
clone_size: NA
cdr3_aa: CASSESVSGGHSTDTQYF
cdr3_nt: TGTGCCAGCAGTGAGTCGGTTAGCGGGGGCCATAGCACAGATACGCAGTATTTT

d_call: NA
j_call: TRBJ1-6
cdr3_length: 17
v_call: TRBV14
clone_size: NA
cdr3_aa: CASSSTTYWSSGSPLHF
cdr3_nt: TGTGCCAGCAGCTCCACGACATACTGGTCGAGCGGTTCACCCCTCCACTTT

d_call: NA
j_call: TRBJ2-1
cdr3_length: 17
v_call: TRBV19
clone_size: NA
cdr3_aa: CASSIVASPLSYNEQFF
cdr3_nt: TGTGCCAGTAGTATAGTGGCTAGCCCACTTTCCTACAATGAGCAGTTCTTC

d_call: TRBD1
j_call: TRBJ1-3
cdr3_length: 14
v_call: TRBV11-2
clone_size: NA
cdr3_aa: CASSLAGTGDTIYF
cdr3_nt: TGTGCCAGCAGCTTAGCCGGGACAGGAGACACCATATATTTT

d_call: NA
j_call: TRBJ1-1
cdr3_length: 14
v_call: TRBV25-1
clone_size: NA
cdr3_aa: CASNWGGHLSEAFF
cdr3_nt: TGTGCCAGCAACTGGGGGGGCCATCTCAGTGAAGCTTTCTTT

d_call: NA
j_call: TRBJ1-1
cdr3_length: 10
v_call: TRBV18
clone_size: NA
cdr3_aa: CASYGTEAFF
cdr3_nt: TGTGCCAGCTACGGCACTGAAGCTTTCTTT

d_call: NA
j_call: TRBJ1-1
cdr3_length: 14
v_call: TRBV11-2
clone_size: NA
cdr3_aa: CASSWQGPNTEAFF
cdr3_nt: TGTGCCAGCAGCTGGCAGGGCCCGAACACTGAAGCTTTCTTT

d_call: TRBD2
j_call: TRBJ2-2
cdr3_length: 15
v_call: TRBV7-2
clone_size: NA
cdr3_aa: CASSTSGLNTGELFF
cdr3_nt: TGTGCCAGCAGCACTAGCGGATTGAACACCGGGGAGCTGTTTTTT

d_call: NA
j_call: TRBJ1-5
cdr3_length: 16
v_call: TRBV19
clone_size: many
cdr3_aa: CASSIGRSRGNQPQHF
cdr3_nt: TGTGCCAGTAGTATAGGAAGGTCCAGGGGCAATCAGCCCCAGCATTTT

d_call: NA
j_call: TRBJ1-1
cdr3_length: 14
v_call: TRBV6-5
clone_size: NA
cdr3_aa: CASTPEGRDTEAFF
cdr3_nt: TGTGCCAGCACCCCGGAGGGTAGGGACACTGAAGCTTTCTTT

d_call: NA
j_call: TRBJ2-1
cdr3_length: 16
v_call: TRBV13
clone_size: once
cdr3_aa: CASSPGFGGPHNEQFF
cdr3_nt: TGTGCCAGCAGCCCAGGGTTTGGCGGACCTCACAATGAGCAGTTCTTC

d_call: NA
j_call: TRBJ2-2
cdr3_length: 14
v_call: TRBV7-2
clone_size: NA
cdr3_aa: CASSLGGHTGELFF
cdr3_nt: TGTGCCAGCAGCTTAGGAGGTCACACCGGGGAGCTGTTTTTT

d_call: TRBD1
j_call: TRBJ1-1
cdr3_length: 15
v_call: TRBV10-1
clone_size: once
cdr3_aa: CASSGRTGSNTEAFF
cdr3_nt: TGCGCCAGCAGTGGGAGGACAGGAAGCAACACTGAAGCTTTCTTT

d_call: NA
j_call: TRBJ2-5
cdr3_length: 13
v_call: TRBV3-1/TRBV3-2
clone_size: NA
cdr3_aa: CASSQSLYGTQYF
cdr3_nt: TGTGCCAGCAGCCAATCCCTATACGGGACCCAGTACTTC

d_call: NA
j_call: TRBJ1-1
cdr3_length: 13
v_call: TRBV5-1
clone_size: once
cdr3_aa: CASSPWTVGEAFF
cdr3_nt: TGCGCCAGCAGCCCGTGGACAGTGGGTGAAGCTTTCTTT

d_call: NA
j_call: TRBJ2-3
cdr3_length: 15
v_call: TRBV7-9
clone_size: NA
cdr3_aa: CASSSRVDGTDTQYF
cdr3_nt: TGTGCCAGCAGCTCGAGGGTTGACGGCACAGATACGCAGTATTTT

d_call: TRBD2
j_call: TRBJ2-2
cdr3_length: 16
v_call: TRBV5-1
clone_size: NA
cdr3_aa: CASSLTSSGRTGELFF
cdr3_nt: TGCGCCAGCAGCTTGACCTCTAGCGGGAGGACCGGGGAGCTGTTTTTT

d_call: TRBD2
j_call: TRBJ2-1
cdr3_length: 15
v_call: TRBV6-5
clone_size: NA
cdr3_aa: CASSYSSGRVYEQFF
cdr3_nt: TGTGCCAGCAGTTACTCTAGCGGGAGGGTCTATGAGCAGTTCTTC

d_call: NA
j_call: TRBJ1-4
cdr3_length: 14
v_call: TRBV28
clone_size: NA
cdr3_aa: CASSLGAGFEKLFF
cdr3_nt: TGTGCCAGCAGTCTTGGGGCGGGGTTTGAAAAACTGTTTTTT

d_call: NA
j_call: TRBJ2-1
cdr3_length: 11
v_call: TRBV3-1/TRBV3-2
clone_size: NA
cdr3_aa: CATGRRNEQFF
cdr3_nt: TGTGCCACAGGCCGGCGCAATGAGCAGTTCTTC

d_call: TRBD1
j_call: TRBJ2-5
cdr3_length: 16
v_call: TRBV9
clone_size: NA
cdr3_aa: CASSFGEGTGPETQYF
cdr3_nt: TGTGCCAGCAGCTTCGGGGAGGGGACAGGGCCCGAGACCCAGTACTTC

d_call: NA
j_call: TRBJ1-1
cdr3_length: 13
v_call: TRBV28
clone_size: NA
cdr3_aa: CASKFGGVTEAFF
cdr3_nt: TGTGCCAGCAAATTTGGGGGGGTAACTGAAGCTTTCTTT

d_call: TRBD1
j_call: TRBJ1-4
cdr3_length: 17
v_call: TRBV9
clone_size: NA
cdr3_aa: CASSYRGSSAANEKLFF
cdr3_nt: TGTGCCAGCAGCTACAGGGGGAGCTCGGCGGCTAATGAAAAACTGTTTTTT

d_call: NA
j_call: TRBJ1-2
cdr3_length: 15
v_call: TRBV19
clone_size: NA
cdr3_aa: CASSPARGSLYGYTF
cdr3_nt: TGTGCCAGTAGTCCCGCCAGGGGCAGCCTGTATGGCTACACCTTC

d_call: NA
j_call: TRBJ1-1
cdr3_length: 16
v_call: TRBV19
clone_size: NA
cdr3_aa: CASSPRGQTMNTEAFF
cdr3_nt: TGTGCCAGTAGTCCCCGAGGACAGACTATGAACACTGAAGCTTTCTTT